Listed here are 7 T cell receptor beta chains from one sample, sequenced in a study of TIL therapy for anti-PD-1-resistant metastatic lung cancer. This was the immunoSEQ v3 assay. The table came from immunoSEQ multiplex PCR; TCRdb's copy has only in-frame clones and leaves some out. This repertoire shows 50,000 to 70,000 clones, around 69% found once; its top ten account for 6.6%. Time point meaning: pre-treatment sample, taken before nivolumab and TIL therapy. The specimen comprised blood, sampled at baseline. The receptors shown here come from a person between 25 and 79 years old with non-small cell lung cancer.

A word on this clone: One end of the junction fails to match germline, which may point to a read error. J is TRBJ1-2 and V is TRBV9; 7 nucleotides align to TRBD1. CDR3 size: 11 residues. CDR1 is SGDLS and CDR2 is YYNGEE in the germline V gene. CDR3 coding DNA: TGTGCCAGCAGCGTAGGGGACAGACTGTCCTTC. Its translation is CASSVGDRLSF.

The V and J genes are TRBV7-9 and TRBJ2-1; 9 bases match TRBD1. This CDR3 has 18 residues. CDR1 and CDR2 (germline): SEHNR, FQNEAQ (reference sequence). Germline trimming cut 5 bases from V and 1 base from J; bases unmatched to any gene: 12. The CDR3 DNA reads TGTGCCAGCAGCGCCCTCGGACAGGGGCGATGGTCCTACAATGAGCAGTTCTTC. Encoded protein: CASSALGQGRWSYNEQFF.

This sequence joins TRBV5-1 and TRBJ2-3; possible D gene TRBD1, 6 bases. The germline V gene encodes CDR1 SGHRS and CDR2 YFSETQ. The CDR3 consists of 16 residues. The V end lost 3 bases, the J end lost 0 bases, and 14 bases lay between the germline ends. CDR3: CASSYPGVVSTDTQYF. The CDR3 DNA sequence: TGCGCCAGCAGCTACCCAGGGGTCGTTAGCACAGATACGCAGTATTTT.

The genes are TRBV7-6 and TRBJ2-7; 8 nucleotides agree with TRBD2. Germline V gene sequence: CDR1 SGHVS, CDR2 FNYEAQ. V was pared by 1 base and J by 3 bases, with 5 bases of the junction left unmatched. There are 15 residues in the CDR3. The CDR3 DNA follows: TGTGCCAGCAGCTTAGGCGGGGGGACTAACTACGAGCAGTACTTC. It yields the protein CASSLGGGTNYEQYF.

This chain joins TRBV13 and TRBJ2-7; TRBD2 aligns across 7 bases. V trimming: 5 bases; J trimming: 2 bases; junction bases outside the gene matches: 3. The CDR3 length is 13 residues. The germline gives CDR1 PRHDT, CDR2 FYEKMQ (reference sequence). DNA for the CDR3: TGTGCCAGCAGCCGCGGGAGAACCTACGAGCAGTACTTC. Residues: CASSRGRTYEQYF.

The V gene is TRBV2, the J gene TRBJ2-2; D call uncertain. Germline V CDR1 and CDR2: SNHLY, FYNNEI. The V gene lost 11 bases and the J gene lost 0 bases, with 10 bases spanning the gap. This CDR3 spans 13 amino acids. CDR3 amino acids: CAYRSSNTGELFF. The CDR3 DNA reads TGTGCCTACCGAAGTTCGAACACCGGGGAGCTGTTTTTT.

This chain joins TRBV5-4 and TRBJ1-1, with D possibly being TRBD1 (5 bases). Germline loops: CDR1 SGHNT, CDR2 YYREEE (reference sequence). V was cut by 3 bases and J by 5 bases, with 11 bases left in between. The CDR3 contains 13 residues. The CDR3 bases are TGTGCCAGCAGCTGGTGGGGGAGTACTGAAGCTTTCTTT. Amino acids: CASSWWGSTEAFF. The full variable domain, its missing parts supplied by reference TRBV5-4 and TRBJ1-1, is ETGVTQSPTHLIKTRGQQVTLRCSSQSGHNTVSWYQQALGQGPQFIFQYYREEENGRGNFPPRFSGLQFPNYSSELNVNALELDDSALYLCASSWWGSTEAFFGQGTRLTVV.